The T cell receptor beta chain under discussion was sequenced for a study of blood T cells in healthy people across ages. Study summary: Per two T cells, about one barcoded beta molecule was captured through template switching.

Turning to this clonotype: No antigen is known for it.

With a J-beta primer mix and a sample-barcoded 5' primer, a second PCR ran about 6 to 11 cycles. TCRdb redid the calling of the 5' RACE reads with MiXCR, one entry per CDR3 protein. The repertoire holds approximately 800,000 distinct CDR3 sequences, with around half as singletons. The V and J ends lost 4 bases and 4 bases, in that order; junction bases with no gene match: 6. The CDR3 is made up of 14 amino acids. Germline V gives CDR1 SGHTA, CDR2 FQGTGA. Study results and limitations: The lack of PBMC sorting stopped any conclusive naive versus antigen-experienced comparison. Diversity estimated from one million T cells was considered an underestimate.

This clonotype was obtained from a man at least 80 years old in good health. This chain joins TRBV7-3 and TRBJ2-7, with 8 positions matching TRBD2. The sample comprised blood. The CDR3 loop reads CASSSDSSGYEQYF. CDR3 nucleotide sequence: TGTGCCAGCAGCTCCGATTCTAGCGGGTACGAGCAGTACTTC.